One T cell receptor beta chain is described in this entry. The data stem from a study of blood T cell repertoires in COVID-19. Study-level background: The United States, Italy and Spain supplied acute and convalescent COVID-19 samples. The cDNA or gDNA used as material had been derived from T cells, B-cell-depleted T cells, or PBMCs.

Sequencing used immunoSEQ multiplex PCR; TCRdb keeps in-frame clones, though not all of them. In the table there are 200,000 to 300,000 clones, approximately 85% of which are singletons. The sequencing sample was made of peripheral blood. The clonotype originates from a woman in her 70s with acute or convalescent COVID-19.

Written as DNA, the CDR3 is TGTGCCAGCAGCTATAATAAGACAGTGTATAGCAATCAGCCCCAGCATTTT. Its protein product is CASSYNKTVYSNQPQHF. This chain connects TRBV6-2 or TRBV6-3 to TRBJ1-5; D perhaps matches TRBD1 (5 bases). The CDR3 extends over 17 amino acids. Germline V gene sequence: CDR1 MNHEY, CDR2 SVGEGT. With 6 bases removed from V and 0 bases from J, the gap between germline ends came to 18 bases.